This entry is about one TCR beta chain. Its antigen has not been determined. Base qualities are not provided; no much larger clone lies one nucleotide away. The library came from the immunoSEQ multiplex PCR assay. The source is immuneACCESS, and TCRdb retained only in-frame sequences with V and J called. Part of the clones is not carried over; for the studies checked, unresolved V genes explain less than half of this, and the remainder is unexplained. A total of tens of thousands of clones appear in this sample, approximately 94% of them only once. In total, the top ten clones hold 2% to 2.5% of the sample. This entry belongs to a study of T cell changes during pregnancy in multiple sclerosis (dated by TCRdb to about 2019). Broadly, across the study: In women with multiple sclerosis, the researchers looked at how the T cell repertoire shifted as pregnancy progressed.

This clonotype was sampled from a female donor in good health, enrolled as a control in a pregnancy study. This specimen was peripheral blood, taken in the second trimester of pregnancy.

CDR3 loop: CASARGTDEQYF. The DNA sequence reads TGTGCCAGCGCCAGGGGAACTGACGAGCAGTACTTC. The sequence is built from TRBV18 and TRBJ2-7, with TRBD1 as a weak D call on 6 bases. Reading the germline V gene gives CDR1 KGHSH and CDR2 LQKENI. V is pared back by 8 bases and J by 5 bases, with 13 bases lying between the germline termini. Reading from cysteine to phenylalanine, the CDR3 counts 12 amino acids. The sequence is cut down to CDR3 DNA, 36 bases in frame from base 1.